This entry lists 16 T cell receptor beta chains sequenced from one sample in a study of blood T cells in healthy people across ages. Primed by a sample-barcoded 5' primer and a J-beta primer mix, a second PCR proceeded for 7 to 11 cycles. MiXCR, run by TCRdb on the 5' RACE reads, gives a single entry per CDR3 protein. The repertoire holds about 1.5 million distinct CDR3 sequences, with 42% as singletons. Sequenced: blood. These receptors came from a young woman in good health.

This clonotype was picked up a small number of times. The rearrangement uses TRBV18 and TRBJ2-1, with D uncertain. The CDR3 consists of 16 residues. Germline V CDR1 and CDR2: KGHSH, LQKENI. V was cut by 2 bases and J by 2 bases, with 13 bases left in between. The CDR3 region is CASSPNPPVTYNEQFF. For the CDR3, the DNA is TGTGCCAGCTCACCAAACCCCCCGGTGACCTACAATGAGCAGTTCTTC. The full variable domain, rest sourced from reference TRBV18 and TRBJ2-1, is NAGVMQNPRHLVRRRGQEARLRCSPMKGHSHVYWYRQLPEEGLKFMVYLQKENIIDESGMPKERFSAEFPKEGPSILRIQQVVRGDSAAYFCASSPNPPVTYNEQFFGPGTRLTVL.

The chain joins TRBV20-1 to TRBJ1-6; perhaps TRBD1 as D (5 bases). Germline V CDR1 and CDR2: DFQATT, SNEGSKA (reference sequence). The CDR3 runs 14 residues. V gave up 0 bases and J gave up 9 bases, with 12 bases separating them. CDR3: CSARDRRGGSPLHF. CDR3 DNA: TGCAGTGCTAGAGATCGGAGGGGAGGTTCACCCCTCCACTTT.

The CDR3 sequence is CSASYLAGAMGDTQYF. CDR3 nucleotide sequence: TGCAGTGCTAGTTATCTAGCGGGAGCTATGGGGGATACGCAGTATTTT. The chain carries TRBV20-1 and TRBJ2-3, with TRBD2 matching over 10 bases. Trimming at V came to 3 bases and at J to 6 bases, leaving 12 bases not matched to a gene. Germline assignment: CDR1 DFQATT and CDR2 SNEGSKA (reference sequence). This CDR3 is 16 amino acids long.

This clonotype was counted only a few times. V gene TRBV6-2 or TRBV6-3 combines with J gene TRBJ2-1; tentatively, D is TRBD1 or TRBD2 (6 bases each). The CDR3 runs 15 residues. Trimming took off 5 bases at V and 3 bases at J, with 14 bases between the two ends. Germline CDR1 MNHEY, CDR2 SVGEGT. The CDR3 is CASSRGTPVYNEQFF. CDR3 sequence (DNA): TGTGCCAGCAGTCGCGGGACACCAGTCTACAATGAGCAGTTCTTC.

The sample holds a few counts of this clonotype. The rearrangement links TRBV29-1 to TRBJ1-1, with 10 bases identical to TRBD1. The CDR3 has 12 residues. Germline CDR1 reads SQVTM; CDR2 reads ANQGSEA. V was clipped by 6 bases and J by 7 bases; unmatched bases: 5. The CDR3 loop reads CSVDRDRGEAFF. DNA of the CDR3: TGCAGCGTGGACCGGGACAGGGGTGAAGCTTTCTTT. Based on the CDR3 plus reference TRBV29-1 and TRBJ1-1, the full variable domain is SAVISQKPSRDICQRGTSLTIQCQVDSQVTMMFWYRQQPGQSLTLIATANQGSEATYESGFVIDKFPISRPNLTFSTLTVSNMSPEDSSIYLCSVDRDRGEAFFGQGTRLTVV.

This clonotype has only a few counts. The chain uses TRBV7-2 and TRBJ2-5; D remains unclear. The CDR3 length is 14 residues. Looked up from germline, CDR1 is SGHTA and CDR2 is FQGNSA. Trimming pared 1 base from V and 3 bases from J, leaving 9 bases between. CDR3: CASSLGSTEETQYF. Here the CDR3 DNA reads TGTGCCAGCAGCTTAGGGAGCACCGAAGAGACCCAGTACTTC.

Regarding this clonotype: A read error is possible here, since a much larger clone lies one base away. The chain carries TRBV29-1 and TRBJ2-1; TRBD1 aligns across 8 bases. The germline gives CDR1 SQVTM, CDR2 ANQGSEA. The CDR3 runs to 16 residues. V shed 5 bases and J 13 bases; nucleotides not matched to a gene: 22. The CDR3 loop is CSVSLSRTGRQETQFF. CDR3 DNA: TGCAGCGTTTCTCTATCCCGGACAGGGCGGCAAGAGACCCAGTTCTTC.

The rearrangement uses TRBV30 and TRBJ1-4; 8 positions match TRBD1. V was pared by 0 bases and J by 10 bases, with 10 bases of the junction left unmatched. This CDR3 has 15 residues. Germline V gives CDR1 GTSNPN, CDR2 SVGIG (reference sequence). CDR3 amino acids: CAWSVLHRGSGKLFF. The CDR3 bases are TGTGCCTGGAGTGTACTTCACAGGGGGTCGGGAAAACTGTTTTTT.

This clonotype showed up just a few times. The chain employs TRBV7-2 and TRBJ2-3; D is uncertain. The V end was cut by 4 bases, the J end by 4 bases, with 9 bases between. The CDR3 covers 13 residues. CDR1 is SGHTA and CDR2 is FQGNSA in the germline V gene. CDR3 sequence: CASSSRTADTQYF. The CDR3 nucleotides read TGTGCCAGCAGCTCCAGGACGGCAGATACGCAGTATTTT.

This clonotype occurred once. The rearrangement uses TRBV7-9 and TRBJ1-4; maybe TRBD1 (6 bases). The germline gives CDR1 SEHNR, CDR2 FQNEAQ (reference sequence). This CDR3 contains 15 residues. V was shortened by 4 bases and J by 2 bases, with 11 bases between the two germline ends. The CDR3 DNA is TGTGCCAGCAGCTATGGGGGCAGTACTAATGAAAAACTGTTTTTT. This encodes CASSYGGSTNEKLFF.

The chain is built from TRBV20-1 and TRBJ1-3; D is ambiguous. Germline CDR1 and CDR2: DFQATT and SNEGSKA (reference sequence). The CDR3 sequence is 13 residues long. V was clipped by 5 bases and J by 0 bases, with 8 bases between them. CDR3 nucleotide sequence: TGCAGTGCTCCCGAAGTCTCTGGAAACACCATATATTTT. Its protein product is CSAPEVSGNTIYF.

The CDR3 spells CASSDWDRYNEQFF. The CDR3 bases are TGTGCCAGCAGCGATTGGGACCGGTACAATGAGCAGTTCTTC. The chain uses TRBV28 and TRBJ2-1; D tentatively reads TRBD1 or TRBD2 (5 bases each). The CDR3 is made up of 14 amino acids. The germline V gene encodes CDR1 MDHEN and CDR2 SYDVKM. Trimming pared 6 bases from V and 4 bases from J, leaving 13 bases between.

V gene TRBV7-9 combines with J gene TRBJ1-2; D may be TRBD1 (5 bases). The V gene lost 3 bases and the J gene lost 5 bases, with 10 bases spanning the gap. The germline V gene has CDR1 SEHNR and CDR2 FQNEAQ (reference sequence). The CDR3 spans 13 residues. CDR3: CASSFGARYGYTF. CDR3 nucleotides: TGTGCCAGCAGCTTCGGGGCCCGGTATGGCTACACCTTC.

The CDR3 nucleotides are TGTGCCAGCAGCTTAGGTCTAGCTCTTGTCAATGAGCAGTTCTTC. Protein: CASSLGLALVNEQFF. The chain uses TRBV7-9 and TRBJ2-1, with D possibly TRBD2 on 5 matching bases. CDR3 length: 15 amino acids. Germline loops: CDR1 SEHNR, CDR2 FQNEAQ (reference sequence). Trimming took off 1 base at V and 6 bases at J, with 13 bases between the two ends. Using reference TRBV7-9 and TRBJ2-1 for the parts outside the CDR3, the full variable domain is DTGVSQNPRHKITKRGQNVTFRCDPISEHNRLYWYRQTLGQGPEFLTYFQNEAQLEKSRLLSDRFSAERPKGSFSTLEIQRTEQGDSAMYLCASSLGLALVNEQFFGPGTRLTVL.

The rearrangement links TRBV30 to TRBJ2-4, with 9 bases identical to TRBD1. The last part of the DNA fits TRBJ2-7 better; the J call may be wrong. Germline CDR1 reads GTSNPN; CDR2 reads SVGIG (reference sequence). CDR3 length: 13 residues. In nucleotides, the CDR3 is TGTGCCGTTAGGGGGACAGGGAACTACGAGCAGTACTTC. It codes for CAVRGTGNYEQYF.

The chain uses TRBV7-2 and TRBJ2-3, with D unresolved. This CDR3 is built from 16 residues. V gave up 1 base and J gave up 0 bases, with 11 bases separating them. Germline CDR1 is SGHTA and CDR2 is FQGNSA. This CDR3 is CTSSLGLSSSTDTQYF. CDR3 nucleotide sequence: TGTACCAGCAGCTTAGGGCTATCCTCTAGCACAGATACGCAGTATTTT.